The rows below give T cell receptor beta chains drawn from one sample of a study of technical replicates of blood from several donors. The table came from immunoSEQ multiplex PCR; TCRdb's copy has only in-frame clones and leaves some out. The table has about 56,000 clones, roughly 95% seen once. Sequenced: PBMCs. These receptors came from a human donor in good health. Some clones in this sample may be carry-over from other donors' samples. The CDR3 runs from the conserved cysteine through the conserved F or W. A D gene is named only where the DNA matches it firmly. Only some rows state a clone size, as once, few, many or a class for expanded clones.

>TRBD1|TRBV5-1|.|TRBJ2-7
TGCGCCAGCAGACCCCAGGGACAGGGGTCCTACGAGCAGTACTTC
CASRPQGQGSYEQYF
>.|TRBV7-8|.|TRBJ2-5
TGTGCCAGCAGCCCCCAGGGGGAGACCCAGTACTTC
CASSPQGETQYF
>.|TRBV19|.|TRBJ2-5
TGTGCCAGTAGTATCGGGGGTTCGGGGACCCAGTACTTC
CASSIGGSGTQYF
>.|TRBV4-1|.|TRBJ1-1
TGCGCCAGCAGCCAAGAACGACTTGATGAAGCTTTCTTT
CASSQERLDEAFF
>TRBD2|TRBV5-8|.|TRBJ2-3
TGTGCCAGCAGCTTGGGGACTAGCAAGAGGTCAGATACGCAGTATTTT
CASSLGTSKRSDTQYF
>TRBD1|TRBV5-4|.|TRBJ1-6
TGTGCCAGCAGCCCGAGAGGACAGGGACAAAATTCACCCCTCCACTTT
CASSPRGQGQNSPLHF
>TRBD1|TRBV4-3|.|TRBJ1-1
TGCGCCAGCAGCCAGGGAGACAGGGTCCCTGAAGCTTTCTTT
CASSQGDRVPEAFF
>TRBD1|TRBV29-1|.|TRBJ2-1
TGCAGCGTACAGGGGGCTACATTTGAGCAGTTCTTC
CSVQGATFEQFF
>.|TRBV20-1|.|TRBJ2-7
TGCAGTGCCCCCGTCCACGAGCAGTACTTC
CSAPVHEQYF
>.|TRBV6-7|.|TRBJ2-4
TGTGCCAGTAGTTACTTGGGGGACTACATTCAGTACTTC
CASSYLGDYIQYF
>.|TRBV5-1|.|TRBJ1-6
TGCGCCAGCAGCTTCTTCGGGCCTGAGGGCTCCTATAATTCACCCCTCCACTTT
CASSFFGPEGSYNSPLHF
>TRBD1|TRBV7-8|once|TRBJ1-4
TGTGCCAGCAGCCGTGGGACAGGGGTTGAAAAACTGTTTTTT
CASSRGTGVEKLFF
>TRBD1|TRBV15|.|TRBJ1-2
TGTGCCACCAGCCCGCGGACAGGGAACTATGGCTACACCTTC
CATSPRTGNYGYTF
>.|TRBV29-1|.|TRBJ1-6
TGCAGCGTCGCTGGGCCAGGCGGGAATTCACCCCTCCACTTT
CSVAGPGGNSPLHF
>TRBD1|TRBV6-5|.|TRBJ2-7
TGTGCCAGCACCGGATCTACAGGGGACTCCTACGAGCAGTACTTC
CASTGSTGDSYEQYF
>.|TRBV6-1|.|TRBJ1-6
TGTGCCAGCAGTGAAGCCCCCCTCACAGGGTATTCACCCCTCCACTTT
CASSEAPLTGYSPLHF
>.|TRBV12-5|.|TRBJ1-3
TGTGCTAGTGGTAGTCCCAGGACAACCCACTCTGGAAACACCATATATTTT
CASGSPRTTHSGNTIYF
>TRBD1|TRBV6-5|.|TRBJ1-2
TGTGCCAGCAGTTACACAGGGGGGGGAGGGAAGGGCTACACCTTC
CASSYTGGGGKGYTF
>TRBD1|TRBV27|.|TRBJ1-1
TGTGCCAGCAGTCCGGACAGGGGAGCTGAAGCTTTCTTT
CASSPDRGAEAFF
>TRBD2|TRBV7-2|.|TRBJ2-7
TGTGCCAGCGGTAGTTGGGGACTAGCGGGGGGAACCTACGAGCAGTACTTC
CASGSWGLAGGTYEQYF
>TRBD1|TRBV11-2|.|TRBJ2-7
TGTGCCAGCAGCTTATTAGGGACAGGGCCCAACGAGCAGTACTTC
CASSLLGTGPNEQYF
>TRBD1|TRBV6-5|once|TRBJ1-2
TGTGCCAGCAGAAGGGACAGCGCTAACTATGGCTACACCTTC
CASRRDSANYGYTF
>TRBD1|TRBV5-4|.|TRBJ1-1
TGTGCCAGCAGGATACAGGGGATGAACACTGAAGCTTTCTTT
CASRIQGMNTEAFF
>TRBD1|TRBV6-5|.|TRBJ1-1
TGTGCCAGCAGGAACAGGGGATGGGACACTGAAGCTTTCTTT
CASRNRGWDTEAFF
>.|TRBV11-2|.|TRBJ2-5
TGTGCCAGCAGCTCCCTCGGGGAATTGGAGACCCAGTACTTC
CASSSLGELETQYF
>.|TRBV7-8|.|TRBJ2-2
TGTGCCAGCAACACCAGGGCAAAATTGAACACCGGGGAGCTGTTTTTT
CASNTRAKLNTGELFF
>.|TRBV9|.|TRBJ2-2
TGTGCCAGCAGCTTAGGGGGGGGGATGAACACCGGGGAGCTGTTTTTT
CASSLGGGMNTGELFF
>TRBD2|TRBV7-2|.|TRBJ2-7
TGTGCCAGCAGCTCCCCACTAGCGGGGGGTAGGAACGAGCAGTACTTC
CASSSPLAGGRNEQYF
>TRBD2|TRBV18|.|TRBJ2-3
TGTGCCAGCTCACCTCTAGCGGGAGTGTCAGATACGCAGTATTTT
CASSPLAGVSDTQYF
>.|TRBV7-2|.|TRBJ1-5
TGTGCCAGCAGCTTAGGTAACAGAAATCAGCCCCAGCATTTT
CASSLGNRNQPQHF